This T cell receptor beta chain was sequenced in a study of T cells in Graves' hyperthyroidism and ophthalmopathy. Germline lookup yields CDR1 MNHEY and CDR2 SMNVEV (reference sequence). The CDR3 is made up of 15 amino acids. The V and J ends lost 0 bases and 1 base, in that order; junction bases with no gene match: 2. Individuals with ophthalmopathy presented a Clinical Activity Score of at least 3, a NOSPECS grade of at least 4 and a duration under 3 months. Researchers barred patients who had uncontrolled infection, other autoimmune disease, pregnancy or lactation. Diagnoses used clinical symptoms, serum thyroxine and TRAb, thyroid ultrasound and orbital computed tomography. From 8.5 to 10 ml of fresh peripheral blood, PBMCs were isolated. The investigators amplified TCR beta CDR3 regions from RNA transcripts. The TCR CDR3 was amplified in a first-round RT-PCR using the HTBI primer set. TCRdb re-analysed the multiplex PCR reads in MiXCR, keeping a single row per CDR3 protein. The sample consists of hundreds of thousands of distinct CDR3 sequences, roughly a quarter of them appearing once.

This clonotype occurred many times. The chain is built from TRBV27 and TRBJ1-1, with TRBD1 matching 7 bases. This sequence was found in a woman aged 25 to 45 with Graves' ophthalmopathy. The sequencing input was blood. The CDR3 sequence: CASSLSGTANTEAFF. DNA for the CDR3: TGTGCCAGCAGTTTATCGGGGACAGCGAACACTGAAGCTTTCTTT.